This T cell receptor beta chain came from a study of shared clonotypes between healthy human individuals. Findings and caveats of the study: Sampling used blood alone; tissue repertoires probably differ. Clonotypes shared by all four donors outscored non-shared clonotypes in generation probability. Deeper or shallower sequencing was expected to change how clonotypes are shared among donors.

As to this clone: The target antigen is unknown.

Germline CDR1 reads SNHLY; CDR2 reads FYNNEI. V lost 6 bases, J lost 6 bases, and 21 bases lay in between. CDR3 length: 15 residues. Subsets obtained from CD4+ cells comprised CD45RA+ naive and CD45RA-negative memory cells. TCRdb's copy holds only in-frame clones and misses some; the assay was immunoSEQ multiplex PCR. The sample gives 1.6 million or so clones, approximately 98.5% of which show up once; 0.36% is in the top ten. The TCR was taken from a man aged 25-45 years in good health. The V gene is TRBV2, the J gene TRBJ2-7; D perhaps matches TRBD1 (6 bases). The specimen was naive CD4+ T cells sorted from blood. Subset in this sample: CD45RA+ positively selected. CDR3 DNA: TGTGCCAGCAGGGAAACAACAGGGTTTCCCAGCGAGCAGTACTTC. Protein sequence: CASRETTGFPSEQYF.